Listed here are 2 T cell receptor beta chains from one sample, sequenced in a study of vaccination and CD4 T cells after COVID-19. With the Oncomine TCR Beta short-read assay, DNA from cultured CD4+ T cells was sequenced. Using its own MiXCR run on the PCR reads, TCRdb lists one record per CDR3 protein. The profile shows approximately 13,000 distinct CDR3 sequences, 25% to 30% of them singletons. Treatment: approximately 9-day PBMC culture with coronavirus spike peptide pools or control peptides (ViraFEST assay). No cognate antigen is known for these TCRs. The sample here was CD4+ T cells from blood, cultured in vitro, taken before SARS-CoV-2 vaccination. These TCRs come from a human donor who received a COVID-19 vaccine.

The CDR3 DNA reads TGTGCCAGTAAGATGACTAGCGGTGGAAAAGAGACCCAGTACTTC. Its protein product is CASKMTSGGKETQYF. V gene TRBV19 combines with J gene TRBJ2-5, with 9 bases fitting TRBD2. V trimming: 7 bases; J trimming: 3 bases; junction bases outside the gene matches: 9. The CDR3 is 15 residues long. Germline values: CDR1 LNHDA, CDR2 SQIVND (reference sequence).

V and J are TRBV25-1 and TRBJ2-5, with TRBD1 as a possible D gene (5 bases). Trimming removed 3 bases at V and 2 bases at J, with 10 bases between. The V gene's germline CDR1 is MGHDK and CDR2 SYGVNS. The length of the CDR3 is 14 residues. CDR3 sequence (DNA): TGTGCCAGCAGTGACCTAGACAGACAAGAGACCCAGTACTTC. Protein: CASSDLDRQETQYF.